This T cell receptor (beta chain) was captured by sequencing in a study of cytomegalovirus exposure and HLA in healthy donors (dated 2017 in TCRdb). In terms of the full investigation: An earlier analysis of more than 550 of the donors reported approximately 260 Gb of sequence data and some 110 million unique TCR beta sequences obtained from approximately 180 million T cells. A later genetic analysis took genome-wide SNP genotypes for about 65% of the 666 donors and used that subset as a discovery cohort. About five DR-DQ haplotypes were treated as single units for association and clustering because of strong linkage in the cohort. The T cell repertoires of 666 subjects were profiled by immunosequencing and related to cytomegalovirus serostatus. The genetic ancestry cluster associated with self-reported Caucasian donors included 70% to 85% of the roughly 400 genotyped donors. Approximately 300 gigabases of sequencing data and approximately 92 million unique TCR sequences made up an early release that covered several hundred HLA-typed donors. The study combined high-throughput TCR immunosequencing, statistical association of individual TCRs with disease status, and machine learning to predict cytomegalovirus infection status. The later analysis used no new phenotypic data to find candidate immune exposures, relying instead on TCR beta sequences and their occurrence across donors. The number of typed donors differed by locus: about 629-640 for A, B, C, DRB1 and DQB1; some 540 for DQA1; 606 for DPA1; and around 450 for DPB1. A separate validation cohort of some 130 different subjects was used in addition to the roughly 670-subject first cohort. An earlier analysis of some 500 of the donors applied high-throughput TCR beta sequencing to assess whether each TCR beta V gene segment acted as functional or pseudogenic. HLA typing covered class I and class II loci at four-digit resolution. To study patterns of TCR occurrence, a later analysis re-analyzed previously published TCR beta repertoires from 700 or so donors and added high-resolution HLA genotyping. Across 398 genotyped donors of the cohort, an average of 235,054 unique TCR beta nucleotide sequences per donor were sequenced, and approximately 19% of those sequences were non-productive. Every discovery cohort repertoire had been produced on one sequencing platform. The study aimed to test whether signatures of past pathogen exposure could be identified by cataloging public T cell receptors. Donor age, sex, ethnicity and CMV serostatus were compiled alongside the repertoire data. Here is what the overall study found, with its caveats: Some IMGT-functional V segments, including TRBV6-2 and TRBV6-3, could not be distinguished by the 87-base-pair reads and were therefore excluded. In a later analysis, the rate of TCR association differed among HLA loci, with DRB1 alleles having the most associated TCRs and HLA-C alleles having the fewest. Because HLA typing was missing for some donors at each locus, association tests included only the typed subset. The only immune exposure information available for the cohort was CMV serostatus. Presence/absence analyses assumed roughly uniform sequencing depth across donors, an assumption that may not hold. Linkage disequilibrium might explain the correlated functional status among segregating V segments, but an unknown experimental factor could not be ruled out. According to a later analysis, most CMV-associated TCR beta chains appeared to be HLA-restricted, and the HLA associations seemed to be driven largely by CMV exposure. A later analysis associated 15,000 to 20,000 TCR beta sequences with specific HLA alleles at a false discovery rate of 0.05. Because counts were too low, seventeen rarely observed V segments, including chromosome 9 orphons, were excluded from the earlier analysis of 587 of the donors. When HLA alleles, especially DR and DQ, strongly co-occurred, TCR associations were difficult to assign to individual alleles. A few of the identified cytomegalovirus-associated TCR beta chains were confirmed in vitro to be specific for cytomegalovirus antigens. A later genetic analysis reported fewer N-insertions in productive TCRs among donors in an Asian-associated ancestry cluster than the roughly 690-donor mean. The classifier was reported to diagnose cytomegalovirus status with high specificity and sensitivity in both the original cohort and the validation cohort. Compared with equally common non-associated chains, HLA-associated TCR beta chains in a later analysis were more clonally expanded and had lower generation probabilities. A later genetic analysis associated a missense DCLRE1C variant with V-gene and J-gene trimming of TCR beta chains, and an independent cohort replicated the association. Most TCR sequences were seen in very few donors, while some public TCRs were found in many individuals. A cluster of highly shared sequence variants was judged likely to represent a technical artifact of the sequencing pipeline. The cohort was sequenced for TCR beta chains only, and without alpha or paired-chain data the features that could be detected were limited. A further reported finding was that TCR beta sequences accurately predicted the HLA-A and HLA-B alleles for most subjects in the first cohort. In an earlier analysis of some 640 of the donors, most TCR beta V segments were observed in productive rearrangements about 87% or about 30% of the time, broadly matching IMGT annotations. The study gave a list of about 170 TCR beta chains associated with cytomegalovirus. According to a later analysis, parvovirus B19, influenza, CMV and Epstein-Barr virus appeared linked to several top co-occurrence clusters. It was suggested by the authors that the approach could potentially be generalized to other disease states and immunological phenotypes.

In total, roughly 670 healthy bone marrow donors made up the cohort. At the time of sampling, every cohort member was nominally healthy, though immune exposures that went unrecorded were likely present. The donor was CMV seronegative and belonged to the group of around 350 seronegative cohort members. A peripheral blood sample was collected from each donor, and TCR beta sequencing was performed on peripheral blood mononuclear cells. Genomic DNA was extracted from the blood cell samples with the Qiagen DNeasy Blood Extraction Kit. Concerning this clone: Its antigen remains undetermined. No qualities accompany the bases; no much larger clone lies one base away.

The germline V gene supplies CDR1 SGHDN and CDR2 FVKESK. The CDR3 spans 17 residues, from the cysteine through the phenylalanine. Only the CDR3 part of the read is kept: 51 bases, read in frame from the first base. Deletion took 3 bases off V and 5 bases off J, with a span of 21 bases between the germline ends. The method behind the library was the immunoSEQ multiplex PCR assay. For the multiplex PCR, a mixture combining 60 forward primers for TCR Vbeta segments and 13 reverse primers for TCR Jbeta segments was used. The CDR3 region of rearranged TCR beta genes was amplified from genomic DNA by a multiplex PCR assay. The Illumina HiSeq System was used to sequence the amplified TCR beta libraries as 87-base-pair reads. On the study's bioinformatics: A later analysis counted approximately 84 million unique TCR beta chains across the 670 or so repertoires, and roughly 10 million of these chains were shared by at least two donors. Raw reads were error-corrected and collapsed into unique sequences with a nearest-neighbor algorithm that merged closely related sequences to remove PCR and sequencing errors. To assign V, D and J gene segments, CDR3 sequences were aligned to IMGT reference sequences. For a sequence to be retained, a match of at least six nucleotides was required to both a V gene segment and a J gene segment. A rearrangement was called productive if the CDR3 had no stop codons and remained in frame with V and J, and every other rearrangement was called non-productive. CDR3 was defined according to IMGT convention as the region running from the second conserved V-encoded cysteine to the conserved J-encoded phenylalanine. The earlier analysis of approximately 500 of the donors excluded sequences that lacked an unambiguous match to a single V gene segment. In an earlier analysis of 587 of the donors, V segments were called functional above 56.7% productive rearrangements and were called segregating when the between-donor standard deviation exceeded 5%. To diagnose cytomegalovirus status from the catalog of TCR beta chain sequences, a statistical classification framework was built. In a later analysis, TCR nucleotide sequences were compared against IMGT/GENE-DB human TR gene sequences so that V and J genes could be assigned. The TCRdist pipeline was used in a later analysis to assign CDR3 sequences and most-parsimonious VDJ recombination scenarios. In a later analysis, each TCR beta chain was defined by its CDR3 amino acid sequence together with its V-gene family, and reads without a unique V-gene family were excluded. To address suspected cross-contamination and a sequencing artifact, a later analysis removed around 590 highly shared, low-generation-probability nucleotide sequences. In a later analysis, a clonal expansion index was calculated for each public chain from normalized within-repertoire ranks of inferred template counts. A later analysis computed generation probabilities with a VDJ recombination model fitted to out-of-frame rearrangements, and checked the results against IGoR. A later analysis scored TCR-TCR, TCR-HLA and TCR-CMV co-occurrence with hypergeometric tests, applying a repertoire-size bias correction to TCR pairs. False discovery rates were estimated in a later analysis by permuting HLA or CMV assignments 20 times. In a later analysis, co-occurring TCRs were grouped using DBSCAN, with TCRdist sequence similarity added in when clustering inside HLA-allele-positive subsets. For co-occurrence clustering, repertoires with fewer than 30,000 or more than 120,000 public chains were excluded, along with 4 to 6 repertoires with anomalous nucleotide sharing. TCRdb's version of the immuneACCESS table is confined to in-frame rearrangements and falls short of the full clone set. An unresolved V gene accounts for under half of the shortfall where checked; the remainder is of unknown origin. The DNA was the basis for D and trimming; V, J and clone size are from that table. Counted in this sample were about 170,000 clones; under 90% of them appeared once. Less than 2% of the sample lies in the top ten.

The clonotype comes from a male donor in good health and CMV-seronegative. The source material was PBMCs. The chain was built from TRBV14 and TRBJ2-3, and possibly TRBD2, on 6 matching bases. The CDR3 reads CASSHPPGEQNRDTQYF. The nucleotides read TGTGCCAGCAGCCATCCTCCGGGAGAGCAAAACCGAGATACGCAGTATTTT.